This T cell receptor (beta chain) was sequenced for a study of blood T cells in healthy people across ages. The length of the CDR3 is 12 residues. The germline V gene has CDR1 SQVTM and CDR2 ANQGSEA. The germline V and J ends were trimmed by 5 bases and 3 bases, with 8 bases remaining between them. This clonotype came up many times. Through a sample-barcoded 5' primer and a J-beta primer mix, a second PCR was run for roughly 7 to 12 cycles. Via MiXCR, TCRdb re-called the 5' RACE reads, giving one row per CDR3 protein. In the table there are fewer than 2 million distinct CDR3 sequences, more than 35% of which are singletons.

This chain links TRBV29-1 with TRBJ2-1; no reliable D call. Sequencing input: blood. The source is a human donor in good health. In DNA form, the CDR3 reads TGCAGCGTTAGGAGCGACTACAATGAGCAGTTCTTC. It encodes CSVRSDYNEQFF.